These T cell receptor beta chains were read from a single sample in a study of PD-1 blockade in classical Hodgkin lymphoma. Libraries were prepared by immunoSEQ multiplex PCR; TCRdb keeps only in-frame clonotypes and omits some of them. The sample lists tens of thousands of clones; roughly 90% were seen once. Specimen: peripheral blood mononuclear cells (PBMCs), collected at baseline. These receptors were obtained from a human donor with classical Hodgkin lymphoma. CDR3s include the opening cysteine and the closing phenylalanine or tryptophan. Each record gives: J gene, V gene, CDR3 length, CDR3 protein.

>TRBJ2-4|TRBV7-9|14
CASSPSGGGNIQYF
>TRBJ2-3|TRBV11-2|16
CASSSGGTGGTDTQYF
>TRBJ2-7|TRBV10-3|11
CAISAEGEQYF
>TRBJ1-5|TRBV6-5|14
CASSSGQHNQPQHF
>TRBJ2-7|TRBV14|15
CASSQASGRAYEQYF
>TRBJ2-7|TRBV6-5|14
CASSSPLPPYEQYF
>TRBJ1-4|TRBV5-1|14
CASSLGQGNEKLFF
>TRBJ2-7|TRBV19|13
CASSNGLSYEQYF
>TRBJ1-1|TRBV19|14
CASSRGPWNTEAFF
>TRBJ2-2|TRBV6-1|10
CASEAGELFF
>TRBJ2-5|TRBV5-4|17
CASSSPRYSGARETQYF
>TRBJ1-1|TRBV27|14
CASSFGGGNTEAFF
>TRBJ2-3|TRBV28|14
CASSSAEGTDTQYF
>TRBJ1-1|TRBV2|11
CASSGDRAAFF
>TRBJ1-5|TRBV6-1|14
CASSERTSNQPQHF
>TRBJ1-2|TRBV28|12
CASSWGGYGYTF
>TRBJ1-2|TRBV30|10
CAWSEDGYTF
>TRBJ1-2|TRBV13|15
CASSQTSRANYGYTF
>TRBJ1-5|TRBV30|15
CAWRQAGNSNQPQHF
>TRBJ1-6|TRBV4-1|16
CASSQVFGTIASPLHF
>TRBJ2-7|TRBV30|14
CAWSAGTGTVRLYF
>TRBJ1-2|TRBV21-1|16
CASSKAWDRVVDGYTF
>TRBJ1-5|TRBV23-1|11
CASTCNQPQHF
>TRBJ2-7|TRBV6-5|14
CASSSGENSYEQYF
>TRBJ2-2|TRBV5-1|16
CASSAWDRGPTGELFF
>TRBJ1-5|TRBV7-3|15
CASSLTWNRAQPQHF
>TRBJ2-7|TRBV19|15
CASSVAASHAYEQYF
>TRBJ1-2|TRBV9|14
CASSPPGALYGYTF
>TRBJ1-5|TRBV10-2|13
CASTGYSNQPQHF
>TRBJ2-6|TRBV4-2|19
CASSQDGDRGSSGANVLTF
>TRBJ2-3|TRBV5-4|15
CASSLAGLGSDTQYF
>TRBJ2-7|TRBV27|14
CASSFSSDSYEQYF
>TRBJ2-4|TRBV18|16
CASSPVVRFRENIQYF
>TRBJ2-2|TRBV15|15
CATSRSGLLAGELFF
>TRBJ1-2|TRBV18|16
CASSPFDRGVAGGYTF
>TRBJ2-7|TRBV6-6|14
CASSYSPTGFEQYF
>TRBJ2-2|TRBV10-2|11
CASSHTGELFF